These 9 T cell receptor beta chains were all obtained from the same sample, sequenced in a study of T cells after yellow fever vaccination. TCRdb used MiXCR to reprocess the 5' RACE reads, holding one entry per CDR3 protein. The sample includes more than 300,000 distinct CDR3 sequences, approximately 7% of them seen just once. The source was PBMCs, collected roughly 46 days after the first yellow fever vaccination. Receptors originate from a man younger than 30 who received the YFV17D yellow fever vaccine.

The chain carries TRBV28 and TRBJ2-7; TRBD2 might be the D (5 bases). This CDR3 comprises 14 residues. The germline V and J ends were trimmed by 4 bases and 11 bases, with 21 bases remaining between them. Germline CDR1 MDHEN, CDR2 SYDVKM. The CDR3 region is CASSSYRPGGEKYV. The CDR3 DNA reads TGTGCCAGCAGTTCCTACCGGCCGGGTGGGGAGAAGTACGTC.

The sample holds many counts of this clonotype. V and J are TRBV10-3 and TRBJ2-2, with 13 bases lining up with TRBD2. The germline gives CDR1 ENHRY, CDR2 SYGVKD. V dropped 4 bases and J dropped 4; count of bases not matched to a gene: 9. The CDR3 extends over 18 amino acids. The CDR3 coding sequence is TGTGCCATCAGTGGCTTTACTAGCGGGGGGGCTGCCACCGGGGAGCTGTTTTTT. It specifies CAISGFTSGGAATGELFF.

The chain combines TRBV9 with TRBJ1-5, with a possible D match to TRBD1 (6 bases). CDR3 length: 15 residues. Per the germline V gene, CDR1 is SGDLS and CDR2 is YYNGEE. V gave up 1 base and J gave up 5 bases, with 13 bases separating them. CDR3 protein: CASSVSGDRHQPQHF. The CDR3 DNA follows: TGTGCCAGCAGCGTATCAGGGGATCGACATCAGCCCCAGCATTTT.

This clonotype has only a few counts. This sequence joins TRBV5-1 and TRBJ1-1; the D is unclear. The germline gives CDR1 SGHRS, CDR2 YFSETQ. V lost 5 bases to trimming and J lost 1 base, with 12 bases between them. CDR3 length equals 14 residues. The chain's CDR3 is CASRIRPENTEAFF. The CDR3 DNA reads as TGCGCCAGCAGGATTCGCCCAGAGAACACTGAAGCTTTCTTT.

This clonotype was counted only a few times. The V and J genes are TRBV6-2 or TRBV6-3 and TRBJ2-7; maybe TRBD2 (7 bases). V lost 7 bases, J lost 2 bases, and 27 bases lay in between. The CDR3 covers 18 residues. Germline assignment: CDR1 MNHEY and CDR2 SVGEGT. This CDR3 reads CASTNPPSTGRGTYEQYF. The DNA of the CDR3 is TGTGCCAGCACCAACCCACCATCTACAGGGAGGGGGACCTACGAGCAGTACTTC.

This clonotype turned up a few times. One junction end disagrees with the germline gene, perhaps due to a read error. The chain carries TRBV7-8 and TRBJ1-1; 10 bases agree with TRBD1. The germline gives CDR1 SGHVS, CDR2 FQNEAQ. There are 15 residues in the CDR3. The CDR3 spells CASSLVLGQGTPSTF. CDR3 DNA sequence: TGTGCCAGCAGCTTAGTATTGGGACAGGGGACCCCGTCAACCTTT. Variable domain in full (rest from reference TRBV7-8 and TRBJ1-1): GAGVSQSPRYKVAKRGQDVALRCDPISGHVSLFWYQQALGQGPEFLTYFQNEAQLDKSGLPSDRFFAERPEGSVSTLKIQRTQQEDSAVYLCASSLVLGQGTPSTFGQGTRLTVV.

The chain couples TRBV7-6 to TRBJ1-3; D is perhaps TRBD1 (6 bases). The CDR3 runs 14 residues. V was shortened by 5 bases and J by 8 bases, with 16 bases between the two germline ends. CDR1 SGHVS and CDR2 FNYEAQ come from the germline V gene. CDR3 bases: TGTGCCAGCAGCCGCAGCGTCCCAGGGGACACCATATATTTT. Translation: CASSRSVPGDTIYF.

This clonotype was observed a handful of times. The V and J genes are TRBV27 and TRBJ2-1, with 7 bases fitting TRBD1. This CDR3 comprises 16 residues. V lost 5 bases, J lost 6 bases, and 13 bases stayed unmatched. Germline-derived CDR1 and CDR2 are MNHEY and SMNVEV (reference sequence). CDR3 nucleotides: TGTGCCAGCAGTACGCCCTCGACAGGGATCGGCAATGAGCAGTTCTTC. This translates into CASSTPSTGIGNEQFF.

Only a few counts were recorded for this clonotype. CDR3 region: CASSSGQGTKETQYF. Written as DNA, the CDR3 is TGTGCCAGCAGCTCGGGACAGGGGACAAAAGAGACCCAGTACTTC. The chain uses TRBV7-3 and TRBJ2-5, with 10 bases fitting TRBD1. V was pared by 4 bases and J by 3 bases, with 5 bases of the junction left unmatched. The CDR3 length is 15 residues. CDR1 and CDR2 (germline): SGHTA, FQGTGA.